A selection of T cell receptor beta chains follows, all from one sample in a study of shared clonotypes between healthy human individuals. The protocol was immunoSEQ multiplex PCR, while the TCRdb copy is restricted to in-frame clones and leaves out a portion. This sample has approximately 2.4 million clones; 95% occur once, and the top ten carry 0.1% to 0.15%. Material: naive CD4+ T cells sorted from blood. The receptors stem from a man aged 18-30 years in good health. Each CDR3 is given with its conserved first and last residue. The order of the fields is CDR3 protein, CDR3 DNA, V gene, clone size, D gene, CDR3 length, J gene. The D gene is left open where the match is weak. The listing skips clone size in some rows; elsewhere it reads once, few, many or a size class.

CDR3: CASSSGLAAYEQYF
DNA: TGCGCCAGCAGCTCGGGACTAGCCGCCTACGAGCAGTACTTC
V: TRBV10-2
size: .
D: TRBD2
length: 14
J: TRBJ2-7

CDR3: CASSRIQNGYTF
DNA: TGTGCCAGCAGCCGCATTCAGAATGGCTACACCTTC
V: TRBV28
size: .
D: .
length: 12
J: TRBJ1-2

CDR3: CASSFSQGGSGANVLTF
DNA: TGTGCCAGCAGTTTTTCACAGGGCGGTTCTGGGGCCAACGTCCTGACTTTC
V: TRBV27
size: .
D: .
length: 17
J: TRBJ2-6

CDR3: CAYSGGGTEAFF
DNA: TGTGCCTACTCAGGGGGCGGAACTGAAGCTTTCTTT
V: TRBV30
size: once
D: TRBD1
length: 12
J: TRBJ1-1

CDR3: CASSYSWQGKEKLFF
DNA: TGTGCCAGCAGTTACTCGTGGCAGGGTAAAGAAAAACTGTTTTTT
V: TRBV6-5
size: .
D: .
length: 15
J: TRBJ1-4

CDR3: CAIVHDGGTGGGSLTGELFF
DNA: TGTGCCATCGTTCATGACGGTGGGACAGGGGGCGGCAGTTTGACCGGGGAGCTGTTTTTT
V: TRBV7-6
size: .
D: TRBD1
length: 20
J: TRBJ2-2

CDR3: CASSDGTSSYNEQFF
DNA: TGTGCCAGCAGCGACGGGACTAGCAGTTACAATGAGCAGTTCTTC
V: TRBV5-4
size: .
D: TRBD2
length: 15
J: TRBJ2-1

CDR3: CASSSATTSSGANVLTF
DNA: TGCGCCAGCAGCTCGGCGACCACCTCCTCTGGGGCCAACGTCCTGACTTTC
V: TRBV5-1
size: once
D: .
length: 17
J: TRBJ2-6

CDR3: CASSLYGANSYEQYF
DNA: TGTGCCAGCAGCCTGTATGGAGCTAATTCCTACGAGCAGTACTTC
V: TRBV5-6
size: .
D: .
length: 15
J: TRBJ2-7

CDR3: CASSPGFGNQPQHF
DNA: TGTGCCAGCTCACCGGGGTTCGGCAATCAGCCCCAGCATTTT
V: TRBV18
size: .
D: .
length: 14
J: TRBJ1-5

CDR3: CASSQETAEKLFF
DNA: TGCGCCAGCAGCCAAGAAACTGCTGAAAAACTGTTTTTT
V: TRBV4-1
size: .
D: .
length: 13
J: TRBJ1-4

CDR3: CASRTSNQPQHF
DNA: TGTGCCAGCCGGACATCCAATCAGCCCCAGCATTTT
V: TRBV2
size: .
D: .
length: 12
J: TRBJ1-5

CDR3: CASSEGLAGVVQYF
DNA: TGTGCCAGCAGTGAGGGGCTAGCGGGGGTGGTGCAGTACTTC
V: TRBV2
size: .
D: TRBD2
length: 14
J: TRBJ2-7

CDR3: CASSLEASGNTIYF
DNA: TGCGCCAGCAGCTTGGAGGCCAGTGGAAACACCATATATTTT
V: TRBV5-1
size: .
D: .
length: 14
J: TRBJ1-3

CDR3: CAWGGDKGSPLHF
DNA: TGTGCCTGGGGCGGGGACAAGGGGTCACCCCTCCACTTT
V: TRBV30
size: .
D: .
length: 13
J: TRBJ1-6

CDR3: CASSEGTGLGNTIYF
DNA: TGTGCCAGCAGTGAAGGGACAGGGTTAGGGAACACCATATATTTT
V: TRBV6-1
size: .
D: TRBD1
length: 15
J: TRBJ1-3

CDR3: CASSLAGGRQETQYF
DNA: TGTGCTAGCAGCTTAGCGGGGGGGAGGCAAGAGACCCAGTACTTC
V: TRBV7-7
size: .
D: TRBD2
length: 15
J: TRBJ2-5

CDR3: CATPPGAFF
DNA: TGTGCCACCCCACCGGGAGCTTTCTTT
V: TRBV21-1
size: .
D: .
length: 9
J: TRBJ1-1

CDR3: CASSIWTGDTGELFF
DNA: TGTGCCAGTAGCATTTGGACAGGGGACACCGGGGAGCTGTTTTTT
V: TRBV19
size: .
D: TRBD1
length: 15
J: TRBJ2-2

CDR3: CASSVGVYRQETQYF
DNA: TGCGCCAGCAGCGTGGGGGTGTATCGCCAAGAGACCCAGTACTTC
V: TRBV5-1
size: .
D: .
length: 15
J: TRBJ2-5

CDR3: CASSVAGQGVYEQYF
DNA: TGTGCCAGCAGCGTAGCTGGGCAGGGGGTGTACGAGCAGTACTTC
V: TRBV9
size: few
D: TRBD1
length: 15
J: TRBJ2-7

CDR3: CASSLGGALTNEKLFF
DNA: TGTGCCAGCAGTTTAGGGGGGGCGCTAACTAATGAAAAACTGTTTTTT
V: TRBV28
size: .
D: .
length: 16
J: TRBJ1-4

CDR3: CAISEGGQKPQHF
DNA: TGTGCCATCAGTGAAGGGGGGCAGAAGCCCCAGCATTTT
V: TRBV10-3
size: .
D: .
length: 13
J: TRBJ1-5

CDR3: CASSLGDRLNYGYTF
DNA: TGTGCCAGCTCCCTTGGGGACAGGTTGAACTATGGCTACACCTTC
V: TRBV18
size: .
D: TRBD1
length: 15
J: TRBJ1-2

CDR3: CASSIYPPTSGRYTQYF
DNA: TGTGCCAGCAGTATCTACCCACCGACTAGCGGGAGGTATACGCAGTATTTT
V: TRBV27
size: .
D: TRBD2
length: 17
J: TRBJ2-3

CDR3: CASSLGAYEQYF
DNA: TGTGCCAGCAGCTTAGGAGCCTACGAGCAGTACTTC
V: TRBV7-8
size: few
D: .
length: 12
J: TRBJ2-7

CDR3: CASSQVNEQFF
DNA: TGTGCCAGCAGCCAGGTGAATGAGCAGTTCTTC
V: TRBV11-2
size: once
D: .
length: 11
J: TRBJ2-1

CDR3: CASSLDRGYNEQFF
DNA: TGTGCCAGCAGCTTAGACAGGGGCTACAATGAGCAGTTCTTC
V: TRBV7-9
size: .
D: TRBD1
length: 14
J: TRBJ2-1

CDR3: CASSQDYYEQYF
DNA: TGTGCCAGCTCACAGGATTACTACGAGCAGTACTTC
V: TRBV18
size: .
D: .
length: 12
J: TRBJ2-7

CDR3: CASSPKVIGAGDEKLFF
DNA: TGTGCCAGCAGCCCGAAAGTTATCGGGGCCGGAGATGAAAAACTGTTTTTT
V: TRBV7-2
size: once
D: .
length: 17
J: TRBJ1-4

CDR3: CASRPQTGGIYGYTF
DNA: TGTGCCAGCAGGCCACAGACAGGGGGCATCTATGGCTACACCTTC
V: TRBV27
size: .
D: TRBD1
length: 15
J: TRBJ1-2

CDR3: CASGPDRGLAKNIQYF
DNA: TGTGCCAGCGGCCCCGACAGGGGACTAGCCAAAAACATTCAGTACTTC
V: TRBV5-6
size: once
D: TRBD1
length: 16
J: TRBJ2-4

CDR3: CASTPAPGQLNTEAFF
DNA: TGTGCCAGCACTCCCGCCCCCGGACAGTTGAACACTGAAGCTTTCTTT
V: TRBV28
size: .
D: .
length: 16
J: TRBJ1-1

CDR3: CASSPPGQTFGEQYF
DNA: TGTGCCAGCTCACCCCCGGGACAGACCTTTGGGGAGCAGTACTTC
V: TRBV18
size: .
D: TRBD1
length: 15
J: TRBJ2-7

CDR3: CASSYRGDEQYF
DNA: TGTGCCAGCAGTTACAGGGGAGATGAGCAGTACTTC
V: TRBV6-6
size: .
D: .
length: 12
J: TRBJ2-7

CDR3: CASSLRTNEQFF
DNA: TGTGCCAGCAGCCTCCGAACGAATGAGCAGTTCTTC
V: TRBV7-3
size: .
D: .
length: 12
J: TRBJ2-1

CDR3: CASSPPFSGVTGDTQYF
DNA: TGCGCCAGCAGCCCCCCTTTTAGCGGGGTTACGGGAGATACGCAGTATTTT
V: TRBV5-1
size: .
D: TRBD2
length: 17
J: TRBJ2-3

CDR3: CASSSRGGLSEETQYF
DNA: TGCGCCAGCAGCTCCAGGGGGGGACTATCCGAAGAGACCCAGTACTTC
V: TRBV5-1
size: .
D: .
length: 16
J: TRBJ2-5

CDR3: CAWSQGANEKLFF
DNA: TGTGCCTGGAGCCAAGGGGCTAATGAAAAACTGTTTTTT
V: TRBV30
size: .
D: .
length: 13
J: TRBJ1-4

CDR3: CASSGGAPNTEAFF
DNA: TGTGCCAGCAGCGGGGGGGCCCCGAACACTGAAGCTTTCTTT
V: TRBV28
size: .
D: .
length: 14
J: TRBJ1-1

CDR3: CASTETGYNSPLHF
DNA: TGTGCCAGCACCGAGACAGGGTATAATTCACCCCTCCACTTT
V: TRBV5-8
size: .
D: TRBD1
length: 14
J: TRBJ1-6

CDR3: CASSLADRRNYGYTF
DNA: TGTGCCAGCAGCTTGGCCGACAGGCGTAACTATGGCTACACCTTC
V: TRBV5-6
size: .
D: .
length: 15
J: TRBJ1-2

CDR3: CASSLASTKNNSPLHF
DNA: TGTGCCAGCAGCTTAGCCAGTACGAAAAATAATTCACCCCTCCACTTT
V: TRBV7-2
size: .
D: .
length: 16
J: TRBJ1-6

CDR3: CASSYHSGKSYNEQFF
DNA: TGTGCCAGCAGTTACCATAGCGGGAAGTCCTACAATGAGCAGTTCTTC
V: TRBV6-5
size: .
D: TRBD2
length: 16
J: TRBJ2-1

CDR3: CASSLTGTGGSSNQPQHF
DNA: TGTGCCAGCAGCCTCACCGGGACAGGGGGCTCTAGCAATCAGCCCCAGCATTTT
V: TRBV7-9
size: .
D: TRBD1
length: 18
J: TRBJ1-5